Given below is one TCR beta chain in context. This sample stems from a study of Graves' ophthalmopathy and Graves' hyperthyroidism. In this cohort, patients with other autoimmune diseases, uncontrolled infections, pregnancy or lactation were excluded. The CDR3 consists of 19 residues. Trimming stripped 2 bases from V and 0 bases from J, with 20 bases between. Germline V CDR1 and CDR2: LGHNT, FRNRAP. For repertoire sequencing, the TCR beta CDR3 regions were amplified from RNA transcripts. The authors performed first-round RT-PCR with HTBI primers and then a second-round multiplex PCR. Using its own MiXCR run on the multiplex PCR reads, TCRdb lists one record per CDR3 protein. The repertoire holds about 640,000 distinct CDR3 sequences, about 38% seen once, with over 2.5% in the top ten.

This chain links TRBV12-5 with TRBJ1-3; the D is unclear. The receptor comes from an adult man with Graves' ophthalmopathy. Sequencing was carried out using peripheral blood. The CDR3 sequence: CASGLSGGGLLVSGNTIYF. The DNA of the CDR3 is TGTGCTAGTGGTTTGTCGGGCGGCGGGCTTCTCGTCTCTGGAAACACCATATATTTT.